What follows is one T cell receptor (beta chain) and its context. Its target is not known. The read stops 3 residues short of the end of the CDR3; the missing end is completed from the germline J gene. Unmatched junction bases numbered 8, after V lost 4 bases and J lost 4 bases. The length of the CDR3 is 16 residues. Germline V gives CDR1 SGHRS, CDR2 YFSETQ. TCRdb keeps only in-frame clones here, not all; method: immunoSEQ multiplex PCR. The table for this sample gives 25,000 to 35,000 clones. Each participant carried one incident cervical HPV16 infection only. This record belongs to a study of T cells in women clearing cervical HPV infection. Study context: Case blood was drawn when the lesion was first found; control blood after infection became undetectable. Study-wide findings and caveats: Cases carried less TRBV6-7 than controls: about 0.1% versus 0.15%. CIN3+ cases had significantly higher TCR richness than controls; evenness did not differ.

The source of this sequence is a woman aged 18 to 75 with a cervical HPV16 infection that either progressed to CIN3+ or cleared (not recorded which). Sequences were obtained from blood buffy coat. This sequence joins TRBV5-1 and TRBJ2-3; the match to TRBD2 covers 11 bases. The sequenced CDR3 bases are TGCGCCAGCAGCCTACTAGCGGGAGTCCCGCCAGATACG. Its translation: CASSLLAGVPPDT. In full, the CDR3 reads CASSLLAGVPPDTQYF.